Sequencing of this TCR beta chain was carried out in a study of CD8 T cells in ankylosing spondylitis. This clonotype was recorded at least ten times. This CDR3 spans 17 amino acids. V was clipped by 3 bases and J by 0 bases; unmatched bases: 9. Germline-derived CDR1 and CDR2 are DFQATT and SNEGSKA (reference sequence). MiXCR was run by TCRdb on the 5' RACE reads, yielding one entry per CDR3 protein. Found here are about 120,000 distinct CDR3 sequences, roughly an eighth of them singletons; the top ten hold about 3%. The chain carries TRBV20-1 and TRBJ1-5; 9 bases match TRBD1. The sample comprised blood, either unsorted or a sorted T cell fraction (not recorded which). This TCR derives from a female donor with ankylosing spondylitis or in good health (not recorded which). The chain's CDR3 is CSASRDRAPYSNQPQHF. Written as DNA, the CDR3 is TGCAGTGCTAGTAGGGACAGGGCCCCGTATAGCAATCAGCCCCAGCATTTT.